This passage covers 16 T cell receptor beta chains from one sample sequenced in a study of cytomegalovirus exposure and HLA in healthy donors. The PCR had 60 Vbeta and 13 Jbeta primers. Sequenced by immunoSEQ multiplex PCR; TCRdb stores in-frame clones only, minus some. The sample records 120,000 or so clones, over 75% being singletons. Sequencing was performed on PBMCs. Source of these receptors: a man aged 18 to 29 in good health and CMV-seropositive.

The J gene is TRBJ2-7, the V gene TRBV6-5; 8 bases fit TRBD1. CDR3 length: 15 amino acids. The germline V gene has CDR1 MNHEY and CDR2 SVGAGI. V shed 7 bases, J shed 3 bases, and the junction held 11 bases outside the gene matches. Here the CDR3 DNA reads TGTGCCAGCATGGTTGGTCAGGGGGCAAACTACGAGCAGTACTTC. This encodes CASMVGQGANYEQYF.

The chain combines TRBV4-1 with TRBJ2-1; 10 nucleotides match TRBD2. Germline loops: CDR1 MGHRA, CDR2 YSYEKL. The CDR3 is 17 amino acids. Germline trimming cut 3 bases from V and 0 bases from J; bases unmatched to any gene: 5. The CDR3 DNA sequence: TGCGCCAGCAGCCAGCCCCAGCGGGGGGGCTCCTACAATGAGCAGTTCTTC. Translation: CASSQPQRGGSYNEQFF.

In its sample, this clone was seen a few times. This rearrangement joins TRBV28 to TRBJ2-2, with 7 bases lining up with TRBD1. Germline trimming cut 6 bases from V and 0 bases from J; bases unmatched to any gene: 4. The CDR3 is made up of 15 amino acids. From germline, CDR1 is MDHEN and CDR2 SYDVKM. CDR3 amino acids: CASRLGTANTGELFF. CDR3 DNA: TGTGCCAGCAGGCTAGGGACAGCGAACACCGGGGAGCTGTTTTTT.

The rearrangement uses TRBV5-1 and TRBJ1-1; D is unclear. Trimming cost V 3 bases and J 0 bases, with 9 bases left between them. Looked up from germline, CDR1 is SGHRS and CDR2 is YFSETQ. This CDR3 spans 14 amino acids. CDR3 sequence reads: CASSWGGMNTEAFF. The CDR3 DNA reads as TGCGCCAGCAGCTGGGGAGGGATGAACACTGAAGCTTTCTTT.

The V and J genes are TRBV19 and TRBJ2-7; 13 bases match TRBD2. Germline trimming cut 9 bases from V and 3 bases from J; bases unmatched to any gene: 5. The germline CDR1 and CDR2 sequences are LNHDA and SQIVND (reference sequence). CDR3 length equals 14 residues. The CDR3 DNA sequence: TGTGCCAGCACAAGGACTAGCGGGGGCTACGAGCAGTACTTC. Protein: CASTRTSGGYEQYF.

V usage is TRBV19 and J usage is TRBJ1-2, with 10 bases that match TRBD1. Trimming took 5 bases from V and 7 from J; bases not matched to a gene: 4. This CDR3 has 13 amino acids. The V gene's germline CDR1 is LNHDA and CDR2 SQIVND (reference sequence). The CDR3 sequence: CASSAGTGAGYTF. CDR3 nucleotide sequence: TGTGCCAGTAGTGCCGGGACAGGGGCTGGCTACACCTTC.

CDR3 DNA: TGTGCCAGCAGTTACGAGAGGGAGACCCAGTACTTC. Translating it yields CASSYERETQYF. This sequence joins TRBV6-5 and TRBJ2-5; D gene uncertain. V was shortened by 2 bases and J by 5 bases, with 6 bases between the two germline ends. CDR1 and CDR2 (germline): MNHEY, SVGAGI. The CDR3 spans 12 residues.

V is TRBV28 and J is TRBJ1-1, with D uncertain. The CDR3 extends over 15 amino acids. Germline values: CDR1 MDHEN, CDR2 SYDVKM. V was cut by 3 bases and J by 5 bases, with 16 bases left in between. The CDR3 spells CASSFSGLGETEAFF. The CDR3 DNA is TGTGCCAGCAGTTTTTCAGGACTAGGAGAGACTGAAGCTTTCTTT.

The chain employs TRBV29-1 and TRBJ2-7; D perhaps matches TRBD1 (6 bases). CDR3 length: 12 residues. Germline CDR1 SQVTM, CDR2 ANQGSEA. The V end was cut by 3 bases, the J end by 0 bases, with 6 bases between. Here the CDR3 reads CSVEDSSYEQYF. Written as DNA, the CDR3 is TGCAGCGTTGAGGACAGCTCCTACGAGCAGTACTTC.

The chain has TRBV6-6 and TRBJ1-1; the match to TRBD1 covers 7 bases. The junction had 8 bases not matched to a gene; V was cut back by 5 bases and J by 8 bases. Germline V gives CDR1 MNHNY, CDR2 SVGAGI (reference sequence). The CDR3 sequence is 13 residues long. The CDR3 region has the DNA TGTGCCAGCAGTCCGCGACAGGGTTTGGAAGCTTTCTTT. The encoded protein is CASSPRQGLEAFF.

This clone is a singleton in its sample. The chain joins TRBV7-2 to TRBJ2-1, with D perhaps TRBD1 (5 bases). Germline loops: CDR1 SGHTA, CDR2 FQGNSA. The CDR3 has 15 residues. V was cut by 7 bases and J by 5 bases, with 18 bases left in between. DNA for the CDR3: TGTGCCAGCAACGAACCAGGGCTTATCAACAATGAGCAGTTCTTC. This gives the protein CASNEPGLINNEQFF.

J is TRBJ1-1 and V is TRBV28; D remains unclear. The germline gives CDR1 MDHEN, CDR2 SYDVKM. V was pared by 7 bases and J by 0 bases, with 9 bases between. CDR3 length: 13 residues. Written as DNA, the CDR3 is TGTGCCAGCAATGGCGGAATGAACACTGAAGCTTTCTTT. It codes for CASNGGMNTEAFF.

With regard to this clone: An end of the junction does not agree with germline; a read error may underlie this. The rearrangement joins TRBV10-3 to TRBJ2-7, with 13 nucleotides matching TRBD2. The CDR3 runs to 15 residues. Germline CDR1 is ENHRY and CDR2 is SYGVKD. CDR3 coding DNA: TGTGCCATCACTGAGACTAGCGGGAGGACCTACGAGCAGTACTTC. Protein sequence: CAITETSGRTYEQYF.

The CDR3 loop is CASSLPGTGKDYEQYF. Here the CDR3 DNA reads TGTGCCAGCAGCTTGCCTGGGACAGGTAAAGACTACGAGCAGTACTTC. The chain employs TRBV5-4 and TRBJ2-7; 8 bases fit TRBD1. The CDR3 is made up of 16 amino acids. The junction had 9 bases not matched to a gene; V was cut back by 1 base and J by 3 bases. Germline V CDR1 and CDR2: SGHNT, YYREEE (reference sequence).

This clone was counted a few times. This chain joins TRBV5-1 and TRBJ2-5, with 7 bases lining up with TRBD1. Trimming removed 4 bases from V and 5 bases from J; junction bases left unmatched: 5. The CDR3 totals 13 residues. CDR1 and CDR2 (germline): SGHRS, YFSETQ. DNA for the CDR3: TGCGCCAGCAGCCCCGACAGGGACGAGACCCAGTACTTC. Its translation is CASSPDRDETQYF.

The chain has TRBV6-6 and TRBJ2-1, with 8 positions matching TRBD2. Trimming took 5 bases from V and 10 from J; bases not matched to a gene: 13. The CDR3 runs 15 residues. Germline assignment: CDR1 MNHNY and CDR2 SVGAGI (reference sequence). CDR3 residues: CASSRGAGAFSEQFF. The CDR3 DNA reads TGTGCCAGCAGTCGAGGAGCGGGGGCCTTTTCAGAGCAGTTCTTC.